This TCR beta chain was captured in a study of blood T cell repertoires in COVID-19. V shed 2 bases and J shed 6 bases, with 10 bases lying between them. CDR1 is MNHEY, CDR2 SVGAGI, per germline. This CDR3 is 13 amino acids long. Sequencing used immunoSEQ multiplex PCR; TCRdb keeps in-frame clones, though not all of them. The data show some 45,000 clones, around 80% seen once. The sequenced sample consisted of peripheral blood. The gene calls are TRBV6-5 and TRBJ1-2, with D possibly being TRBD1 (6 bases). This receptor was taken from a man between 65 and 85 years old with acute or convalescent COVID-19. CDR3 residues: CASSYGYRDGYTF. CDR3 sequence (DNA): TGTGCCAGCAGTTACGGTTACAGGGATGGCTACACCTTC.